Following are 20 T cell receptor beta chains from one sample sequenced in a study of neoadjuvant anti-PD-1 for oral cavity cancer (TCRdb year 2021). The library was built by means of the immunoSEQ multiplex PCR assay. TCRdb limited this immuneACCESS table to in-frame rearrangements with V and J called. A share of clones is missing; checked studies link under half to unresolved V genes, and the rest is unexplained. The sample table lists roughly 60,000 clones, 70% to 85% of them with a count of one. In total, the top ten clones hold around 2.6% of the sample. In light of the paper, this sample's time point label describes: before neoadjuvant nivolumab. Sequencing was performed on PBMCs, taken before nivolumab (anti-PD-1) treatment. These TCRs come from a person between 40 and 79 years old with oral cavity squamous cell carcinoma.

The genes are TRBV29-1 and TRBJ1-1; D is possibly TRBD1 (5 bases). The V gene lost 7 bases and the J gene lost 4 bases, with 16 bases spanning the gap. CDR3 size: 13 residues. CDR1 is SQVTM, CDR2 ANQGSEA, per germline. The CDR3 loop is CSASTGGGTEAFF. The CDR3 DNA follows: TGCAGCGCATCAACCGGGGGTGGCACTGAAGCTTTCTTT.

The genes are TRBV10-1 and TRBJ2-2, with unresolved D. Trimming took off 5 bases at V and 5 bases at J, with 6 bases between the two ends. This CDR3 spans 12 amino acids. Germline assignment: CDR1 WNHNN and CDR2 SYGVQD (reference sequence). The CDR3 DNA sequence: TGCGCCAGCAGTCCGACTACCGGGGAGCTGTTTTTT. Its protein product is CASSPTTGELFF.

With regard to this clone: An end of the junction differs from the germline gene, which may be a read error. The rearrangement joins TRBV7-7 to TRBJ2-5; D is possibly TRBD2 (7 bases). This CDR3 comprises 15 residues. Germline lookup yields CDR1 SSHAT and CDR2 FNYEAQ (reference sequence). The CDR3 protein is CASSRLGGGGETQYF. The CDR3 coding sequence is TGTGCTAGCAGCCGCCTGGGGGGGGGCGGTGAGACCCAGTACTTC.

The chain is built from TRBV28 and TRBJ1-5; D perhaps matches TRBD1 (6 bases). This CDR3 has 14 amino acids. Germline CDR1 is MDHEN and CDR2 is SYDVKM. V was pared by 6 bases and J by 4 bases, with 13 bases between. Written as DNA, the CDR3 is TGTGCCAGCAGGTGGGGGCGACAAAATCAGCCCCAGCATTTT. Protein: CASRWGRQNQPQHF.

The chain combines TRBV6-5 with TRBJ2-7, with D perhaps matching TRBD2 (6 bases). CDR3 length: 15 residues. The germline gives CDR1 MNHEY, CDR2 SVGAGI. Trimming stripped 2 bases from V and 5 bases from J, with 16 bases between. Written as DNA, the CDR3 is TGTGCCAGCAGTTACCACCGCAAGCGGGTGAACGAGCAGTACTTC. Protein sequence: CASSYHRKRVNEQYF.

The rearrangement joins TRBV5-1 to TRBJ1-1, with D possibly TRBD1 on 5 matching bases. With 0 bases removed from V and 1 base from J, the gap between germline ends came to 13 bases. The germline gives CDR1 SGHRS, CDR2 YFSETQ. The CDR3 runs to 16 residues. CDR3 loop: CASSLALPQGNTEAFF. The CDR3 DNA sequence: TGCGCCAGCAGCTTGGCATTGCCCCAGGGGAACACTGAAGCTTTCTTT.

The CDR3 spells CASSLQGRGGTDTQYF. The CDR3 coding sequence is TGTGCCAGCAGCCTTCAAGGGAGGGGGGGCACAGATACGCAGTATTTT. This chain connects TRBV5-5 to TRBJ2-3; D is perhaps TRBD2 (7 bases). Germline loops: CDR1 SGHKS, CDR2 YYEKEE (reference sequence). This CDR3 has 16 amino acids. V was shortened by 4 bases and J by 1 base, with 16 bases between the two germline ends.

The chain joins TRBV9 to TRBJ2-3; D is undetermined. The CDR3 covers 15 residues. V was cut by 0 bases and J by 1 base, with 9 bases left in between. Germline-derived CDR1 and CDR2 are SGDLS and YYNGEE. CDR3 protein: CASSVGSARTDTQYF. CDR3 nucleotide sequence: TGTGCCAGCAGCGTAGGGAGCGCCCGCACAGATACGCAGTATTTT.

The chain joins TRBV5-8 to TRBJ1-1; D possibly corresponds to TRBD1 (5 bases). The V gene lost 2 bases and the J gene lost 0 bases, with 8 bases spanning the gap. The CDR3 totals 14 residues. Germline-derived CDR1 and CDR2 are SGHTS and YDEGEE. CDR3 DNA sequence: TGTGCCAGCAGCTTAGGACACCTGAACACTGAAGCTTTCTTT. Translated, it gives CASSLGHLNTEAFF. Complete variable domain (other parts from reference TRBV5-8 and TRBJ1-1): EAGVTQSPTHLIKTRGQQATLRCSPISGHTSVYWYQQALGLGLQFLLWYDEGEERNRGNFPPRFSGRQFPNYSSELNVNALELEDSALYLCASSLGHLNTEAFFGQGTRLTVV.

In DNA, the CDR3 is TGTGCCAGCAGCCCGGGGCTCTACGAGCAGTACTTC. Amino acids: CASSPGLYEQYF. The rearrangement uses TRBV6-6 and TRBJ2-7, with D perhaps being TRBD1 or TRBD2 (5 bases each). Germline V gene data show CDR1 as MNHNY and CDR2 as SVGAGI (reference sequence). The ends were cut back, 6 bases at V and 3 bases at J, with 9 bases in the middle. The CDR3 loop spans 12 amino acids.

The chain employs TRBV15 and TRBJ1-2, with a possible D match to TRBD1 (5 bases). Germline CDR1 is LNHNV and CDR2 is YYDKDF (reference sequence). V was trimmed by 3 bases and J by 4 bases, leaving 18 bases between them. CDR3 size: 16 residues. Here the CDR3 DNA reads TGTGCCACCAGCAGGAGGTCGGACACATCTGGCTATGGCTACACCTTC. Its translation: CATSRRSDTSGYGYTF.

The rearrangement uses TRBV28 and TRBJ2-3; 12 nucleotides agree with TRBD2. Trimming took 6 bases from V and 3 from J; bases not matched to a gene: 10. The CDR3 loop spans 17 amino acids. Germline V CDR1 and CDR2: MDHEN, SYDVKM. The CDR3 here is CASSLPTSGRRTDTQYF. In nucleotides, the CDR3 is TGTGCCAGCAGCCTACCTACTAGCGGGAGGAGAACAGATACGCAGTATTTT.

This rearrangement joins TRBV27 to TRBJ1-1; D gene uncertain. Germline CDR1 is MNHEY and CDR2 is SMNVEV (reference sequence). V was trimmed by 3 bases and J by 3 bases, leaving 17 bases between them. The CDR3 totals 16 residues. The chain's CDR3 is CASSFSPQLRDTEAFF. The CDR3, as DNA: TGTGCCAGCAGTTTTTCCCCTCAGTTACGGGACACTGAAGCTTTCTTT.

The genes are TRBV19 and TRBJ2-3, with 7 bases identical to TRBD2. The CDR3 consists of 15 residues. V lost 3 bases to trimming and J lost 2 bases; unmatched junction nucleotides: 5. The germline gives CDR1 LNHDA, CDR2 SQIVND (reference sequence). The CDR3 region is CASSIAGVFTDTQYF. The CDR3 DNA reads TGTGCCAGTAGTATTGCGGGAGTCTTCACAGATACGCAGTATTTT.

The V gene is TRBV27, the J gene TRBJ2-5; 7 bases fit TRBD1. The V and J ends lost 6 bases and 7 bases, in that order; junction bases with no gene match: 14. This CDR3 is built from 15 residues. CDR1 is MNHEY, CDR2 SMNVEV, per germline (reference sequence). The CDR3 reads CASSYSQGQGWTQYF. CDR3 sequence (DNA): TGTGCCAGCAGCTATTCACAGGGGCAGGGGTGGACCCAGTACTTC.

The rearrangement links TRBV19 to TRBJ1-5, with a weak D call TRBD1 (6 bases). Trimming shortened V by 8 bases and J by 0 bases, and 14 bases separated the two germline ends. The CDR3 has 15 residues. Germline values: CDR1 LNHDA, CDR2 SQIVND (reference sequence). The CDR3 DNA reads TGTGCCAGTTTGGACAGTGACTATAGCAATCAGCCCCAGCATTTT. Translation gives CASLDSDYSNQPQHF.

The chain joins TRBV7-6 to TRBJ2-7; 10 positions match TRBD1. Germline CDR1 is SGHVS and CDR2 is FNYEAQ. The V gene end was trimmed by 1 base and the J gene end by 7 bases; junction bases not matched to a gene: 4. CDR3 size: 14 residues. CDR3 bases: TGTGCCAGCAGCTTAGGGACAGGGGGTTGGGAGCAGTACTTC. Translated, it gives CASSLGTGGWEQYF. The whole variable domain, remainder taken from reference TRBV7-6 and TRBJ2-7, is GAGVSQSPRYKVTKRGQDVALRCDPISGHVSLYWYRQALGQGPEFLTYFNYEAQQDKSGLPNDRFSAERPEGSISTLTIQRTEQRDSAMYRCASSLGTGGWEQYFGPGTRLTVT.

V gene TRBV2 combines with J gene TRBJ2-7; tentative D call: TRBD2 (5 bases). Germline loops: CDR1 SNHLY, CDR2 FYNNEI. CDR3 size: 15 residues. The ends were cut back, 7 bases at V and 4 bases at J, with 20 bases in the middle. The CDR3: CASTLVVGSGYEQYF. CDR3 bases: TGTGCCAGCACCCTCGTGGTGGGGAGTGGGTACGAGCAGTACTTC.

V is TRBV5-1 and J is TRBJ1-4; TRBD1 matches at 7 bases. This CDR3 spans 15 amino acids. The junction had 10 bases not matched to a gene; V was cut back by 4 bases and J by 7 bases. The V gene's germline CDR1 is SGHRS and CDR2 YFSETQ. The CDR3 DNA reads TGCGCCAGCAGCGCTCAGGGGACAGCGAGTGAAAAACTGTTTTTT. Protein: CASSAQGTASEKLFF.

The genes are TRBV18 and TRBJ2-5, with D uncertain. The CDR3 sequence is 11 residues long. Deletions cut 6 bases from V and 2 bases from J, with 4 bases between. Looked up from germline, CDR1 is KGHSH and CDR2 is LQKENI. The CDR3: CASSRQETQYF. CDR3 nucleotides: TGTGCCAGCTCCCGTCAAGAGACCCAGTACTTC.